Shown below are 5 T cell receptor beta chains from a single sample sequenced in a study of control samples from healthy donors and cancer patients. TCRdb's table, derived via immunoSEQ multiplex PCR, lists solely in-frame clones and lacks some. There are roughly 170,000 clones in the sample; under 95% occur only once, and around 1.3% lies in the top ten. The sequenced material came from blood. The receptors come from a young woman in good health.

The gene calls are TRBV2 and TRBJ1-5; possibly TRBD1 for D (6 bases). This CDR3 spans 15 amino acids. Trimming pared 7 bases from V and 6 bases from J, leaving 19 bases between. The germline gives CDR1 SNHLY, CDR2 FYNNEI. The CDR3 sequence is CASKSTGGGSQPQHF. The CDR3 region has the DNA TGTGCCAGCAAATCGACGGGAGGGGGGAGTCAGCCCCAGCATTTT.

The chain is built from TRBV9 and TRBJ2-3, with TRBD2 matching over 7 bases. The V gene's germline CDR1 is SGDLS and CDR2 YYNGEE. This CDR3 comprises 16 residues. Trimming removed 3 bases from V and 0 bases from J; junction bases left unmatched: 7. In DNA form, the CDR3 reads TGTGCCAGCAGCGACGGCGGGAGAACTAGCACAGATACGCAGTATTTT. Translation gives CASSDGGRTSTDTQYF.

V usage is TRBV5-4 and J usage is TRBJ2-7; D may match TRBD1 or TRBD2 (5 bases each). This CDR3 is 13 amino acids long. Germline V gene sequence: CDR1 SGHNT, CDR2 YYREEE (reference sequence). The ends were cut back, 4 bases at V and 3 bases at J, with 11 bases in the middle. The CDR3 spells CASSALGVYEQYF. The CDR3 coding sequence is TGTGCCAGCAGCGCCCTGGGGGTCTACGAGCAGTACTTC.

The chain employs TRBV6-5 and TRBJ1-2; D remains ambiguous. With 6 bases removed from V and 0 bases from J, the gap between germline ends came to 8 bases. This CDR3 is built from 13 residues. Per the germline V gene, CDR1 is MNHEY and CDR2 is SVGAGI. The CDR3 DNA follows: TGTGCCAGCAGGTCAGCAGCTAACTATGGCTACACCTTC. Protein: CASRSAANYGYTF.

The chain joins TRBV2 to TRBJ2-7; 9 bases match TRBD1. CDR1 is SNHLY, CDR2 FYNNEI, per germline. With V trimmed by 8 bases and J by 5 bases, 10 bases remained unmatched. This CDR3 is built from 14 residues. The CDR3 region has the DNA TGTGCCAGCCAAAACAGGGGGCTTGTCCACGAGCAGTACTTC. Translation: CASQNRGLVHEQYF.